Each of the 10 T cell receptor beta chains below was sequenced from the same sample in a study of T cells after yellow fever vaccination. TCRdb called the 5' RACE reads again in MiXCR, with one record for every CDR3 protein. The sample holds over 250,000 distinct CDR3 sequences; 4.1% are singletons and the top ten take about 26%. Sequencing used PBMCs, obtained 5 days after the yellow fever booster vaccination. The receptors originated from a man aged 18 to 30 who received the YFV17D yellow fever vaccine.

The CDR3 nucleotides are TGCGCCAGCAGCATCGACAGTCCGTCGTTGAACACTGAAGCTTTCTTT. As protein: CASSIDSPSLNTEAFF. The chain joins TRBV5-1 to TRBJ1-1, with D possibly matching TRBD1 (5 bases). The CDR3 is 16 amino acids. The germline V gene encodes CDR1 SGHRS and CDR2 YFSETQ. The V end was cut by 4 bases, the J end by 0 bases, with 16 bases between.

This clonotype was detected a few times. V and J are TRBV10-3 and TRBJ2-5; 9 bases line up with TRBD2. The CDR3 sequence is 14 residues long. The germline V gene has CDR1 ENHRY and CDR2 SYGVKD. Germline trimming cut 7 bases from V and 5 bases from J; bases unmatched to any gene: 8. The CDR3 nucleotides read TGTGCCATCACTCGCGGGGGGGAGGGGGAGACCCAGTACTTC. Amino acid sequence: CAITRGGEGETQYF.

This clonotype has a count of ten or more. The V call is TRBV6-2 or TRBV6-3, the J call TRBJ2-7, with D perhaps given as TRBD1 or TRBD2 (5 bases each). In germline, CDR1 is MNHEY, CDR2 SVGEGT. V was clipped by 0 bases and J by 5 bases, with 5 bases between them. This CDR3 contains 12 residues. CDR3 amino acids: CASSYSGDEQYF. CDR3 DNA sequence: TGTGCCAGCAGTTACTCGGGGGACGAGCAGTACTTC.

This clonotype was picked up a small number of times. This chain uses TRBV2 with TRBJ1-5, with 11 bases that match TRBD1. V was clipped by 9 bases and J by 5 bases; unmatched bases: 3. The CDR3 has 13 amino acids. The germline V gene has CDR1 SNHLY and CDR2 FYNNEI. The CDR3 region has the DNA TGTGCCAGAGGACAGGGGGCCGATCAGCCCCAGCATTTT. Residues: CARGQGADQPQHF. Using reference TRBV2 and TRBJ1-5 for the parts outside the CDR3, the full variable domain is EPEVTQTPSHQVTQMGQEVILRCVPISNHLYFYWYRQILGQKVEFLVSFYNNEISEKSEIFDDQFSVERPDGSNFTLKIRSTKLEDSAMYFCARGQGADQPQHFGDGTRLSIL.

This clonotype came up a few times. The V and J genes are TRBV5-6 and TRBJ2-6; the match to TRBD2 covers 8 bases. V shed 5 bases, J shed 1 base, and the junction held 8 bases outside the gene matches. The length of the CDR3 is 17 residues. Germline CDR1 SGHDT, CDR2 YYEEEE. The chain's CDR3 is CASRRGGDPSGANVLTF. In DNA, the CDR3 is TGTGCCAGCAGACGGGGGGGTGACCCTTCTGGGGCCAACGTCCTGACTTTC.

This clonotype was seen repeatedly, ten times or more. The J gene is TRBJ2-5, the V gene TRBV20-1; TRBD2 agrees at 10 bases. The CDR3 extends over 11 amino acids. The trim removed 5 bases at V and 7 bases at J, leaving 1 base unmatched. CDR1 and CDR2 (germline): DFQATT, SNEGSKA (reference sequence). The CDR3 sequence: CSAPSGGTQYF. The CDR3 DNA sequence: TGCAGTGCTCCTAGCGGGGGGACCCAGTACTTC.

The chain is built from TRBV20-1 and TRBJ1-1; a possible D gene is TRBD1 (6 bases). The CDR3 is 14 residues long. CDR1 and CDR2 from the germline V gene are DFQATT and SNEGSKA (reference sequence). The V end lost 0 bases, the J end lost 4 bases, and 12 bases lay between the germline ends. CDR3: CSARDGGGGTEAFF. As DNA, the CDR3 is TGCAGTGCTAGAGATGGGGGAGGGGGCACTGAAGCTTTCTTT.

This clonotype has a handful of counts. The chain links TRBV6-5 to TRBJ2-5, with 8 positions matching TRBD2. This CDR3 region has 14 residues. The V and J ends lost 6 bases and 0 bases, in that order; junction bases with no gene match: 3. Germline V gene data show CDR1 as MNHEY and CDR2 as SVGAGI. This CDR3 reads CASRKRGYQETQYF. The DNA for the CDR3 is TGTGCCAGCAGAAAGCGGGGGTACCAAGAGACCCAGTACTTC.

V gene TRBV19 combines with J gene TRBJ2-7; TRBD1 aligns across 9 bases. The V gene's germline CDR1 is LNHDA and CDR2 SQIVND (reference sequence). The CDR3 contains 15 residues. Trimming took 5 bases from V and 3 from J; bases not matched to a gene: 8. CDR3 DNA: TGTGCCAGTAGTTCCCAGGGACAGGGCCTCTACGAGCAGTACTTC. Its protein is CASSSQGQGLYEQYF.

The table lists this clonotype with many counts. The CDR3 here is CSAPTGTDGYTF. The CDR3 coding sequence is TGCAGTGCGCCGACAGGGACAGATGGCTACACCTTC. The rearrangement joins TRBV20-1 to TRBJ1-2; 7 nucleotides line up with TRBD1. Germline CDR1 reads DFQATT; CDR2 reads SNEGSKA (reference sequence). The CDR3 contains 12 residues. V lost 6 bases and J lost 6; bases outside the gene matches: 7.